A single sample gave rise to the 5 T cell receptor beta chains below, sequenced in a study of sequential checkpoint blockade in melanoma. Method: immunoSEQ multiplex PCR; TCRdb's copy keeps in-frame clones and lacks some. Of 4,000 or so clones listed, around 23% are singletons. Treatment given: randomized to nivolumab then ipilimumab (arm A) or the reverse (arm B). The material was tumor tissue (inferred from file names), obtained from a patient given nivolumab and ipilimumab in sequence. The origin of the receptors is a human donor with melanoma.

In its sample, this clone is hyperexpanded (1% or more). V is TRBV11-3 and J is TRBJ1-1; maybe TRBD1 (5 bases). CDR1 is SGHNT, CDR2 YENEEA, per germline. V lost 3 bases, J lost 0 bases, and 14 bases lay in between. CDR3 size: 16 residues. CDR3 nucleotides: TGTGCCAGCAGCTTGGTGGGGGGGACGGTGAACACTGAAGCTTTCTTT. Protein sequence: CASSLVGGTVNTEAFF.

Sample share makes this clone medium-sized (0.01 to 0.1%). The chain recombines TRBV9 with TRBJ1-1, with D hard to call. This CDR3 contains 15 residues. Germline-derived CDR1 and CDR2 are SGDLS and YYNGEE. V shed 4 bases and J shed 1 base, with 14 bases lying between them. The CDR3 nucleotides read TGTGCCAGCAGCTCCCAAGGAGGATGGAACACTGAAGCTTTCTTT. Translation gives CASSSQGGWNTEAFF.

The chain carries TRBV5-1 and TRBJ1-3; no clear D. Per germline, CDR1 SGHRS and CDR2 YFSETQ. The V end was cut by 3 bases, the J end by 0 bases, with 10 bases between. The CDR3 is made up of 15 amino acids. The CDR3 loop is CASSSSGTSGNTIYF. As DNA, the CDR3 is TGCGCCAGCAGCTCCTCCGGCACCTCTGGAAACACCATATATTTT.

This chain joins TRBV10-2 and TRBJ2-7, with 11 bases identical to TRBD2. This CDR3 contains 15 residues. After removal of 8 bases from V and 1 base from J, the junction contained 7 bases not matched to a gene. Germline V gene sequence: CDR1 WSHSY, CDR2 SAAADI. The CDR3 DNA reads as TGCGCCAGCCGCACTTTAGCGGGGGGGTCCTACGAGCAGTACTTC. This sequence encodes CASRTLAGGSYEQYF.

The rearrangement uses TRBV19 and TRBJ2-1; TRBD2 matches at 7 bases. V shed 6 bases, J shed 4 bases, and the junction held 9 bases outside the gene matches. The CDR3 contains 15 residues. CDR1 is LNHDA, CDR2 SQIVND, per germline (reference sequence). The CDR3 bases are TGTGCCAGTAGAAAGAGCGGGGATACTTACAATGAGCAGTTCTTC. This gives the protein CASRKSGDTYNEQFF.